A selection of T cell receptor beta chains follows, all from one sample in a study of OX40 agonist ivuxolimab in advanced cancers. TCRdb's copy holds only in-frame clones and misses some; the assay was immunoSEQ multiplex PCR. The table shows 55,000 to 90,000 clones, with 86% occurring only once. Material: CD4+ or CD8+ T cells sorted from blood, obtained in a trial of the OX40 agonist ivuxolimab. The receptors here all came from an adult with an advanced solid tumor such as melanoma, head and neck, liver or kidney cancer. The CDR3 runs from the conserved cysteine through the conserved F or W. Each record gives: clone size, V gene, CDR3 length, J gene, D gene, CDR3 protein, CDR3 DNA. D genes are given only for firm matches. Clone size is given for some rows only: seen once, a few or many times, or a class if the clone is expanded.

clone_size: .; v_call: TRBV2; cdr3_length: 14; j_call: TRBJ2-3; d_call: .; cdr3_aa: CASGVRVEADTQYF; cdr3_nt: TGTGCCAGCGGGGTGCGGGTTGAGGCAGATACGCAGTATTTT
clone_size: .; v_call: TRBV15; cdr3_length: 16; j_call: TRBJ1-6; d_call: .; cdr3_aa: CATSRDTGPTSSPLHF; cdr3_nt: TGTGCCACCAGCAGAGATACCGGTCCAACCAGTTCACCCCTCCACTTT
clone_size: .; v_call: TRBV7-2; cdr3_length: 16; j_call: TRBJ2-1; d_call: .; cdr3_aa: CASSLVDLAQVNEQFF; cdr3_nt: TGTGCCAGCAGCTTAGTGGACCTCGCACAAGTTAATGAGCAGTTCTTC
clone_size: .; v_call: TRBV7-3; cdr3_length: 18; j_call: TRBJ2-7; d_call: .; cdr3_aa: CASSLTIVDRARVYEQYF; cdr3_nt: TGTGCCAGCAGCTTGACAATCGTAGATCGGGCCCGAGTGTACGAGCAGTACTTC
clone_size: .; v_call: TRBV18; cdr3_length: 15; j_call: TRBJ2-7; d_call: TRBD1; cdr3_aa: CASSPVGQGSYEQYF; cdr3_nt: TGTGCCAGCTCACCAGTCGGACAGGGAAGCTACGAGCAGTACTTC
clone_size: .; v_call: TRBV2; cdr3_length: 13; j_call: TRBJ1-2; d_call: .; cdr3_aa: CASSPDGIYGYTF; cdr3_nt: TGTGCCAGCAGTCCGGACGGAATTTATGGCTACACCTTC
clone_size: .; v_call: TRBV7-8; cdr3_length: 18; j_call: TRBJ1-5; d_call: .; cdr3_aa: CASSLVWRTEEGNQPQHF; cdr3_nt: TGTGCCAGCAGCTTAGTTTGGAGGACGGAAGAAGGCAATCAGCCCCAGCATTTT
clone_size: .; v_call: TRBV28; cdr3_length: 15; j_call: TRBJ1-5; d_call: .; cdr3_aa: CASSFDGGGHQPQHF; cdr3_nt: TGTGCCAGCAGTTTCGACGGGGGAGGGCATCAGCCCCAGCATTTT
clone_size: .; v_call: TRBV7-9; cdr3_length: 13; j_call: TRBJ1-1; d_call: .; cdr3_aa: CASSLEPSAEAFF; cdr3_nt: TGTGCCAGCAGCTTAGAACCCAGCGCTGAAGCTTTCTTT
clone_size: few; v_call: TRBV28; cdr3_length: 15; j_call: TRBJ2-1; d_call: TRBD2; cdr3_aa: CASSFQGLAGGGQFF; cdr3_nt: TGTGCCAGCAGTTTTCAGGGTCTAGCGGGGGGTGGTCAGTTCTTC
clone_size: .; v_call: TRBV30; cdr3_length: 15; j_call: TRBJ1-5; d_call: TRBD1; cdr3_aa: CAWSGRQGLNQPQHF; cdr3_nt: TGTGCCTGGAGTGGTAGACAGGGGCTCAATCAGCCCCAGCATTTT
clone_size: .; v_call: TRBV18; cdr3_length: 15; j_call: TRBJ1-3; d_call: .; cdr3_aa: CASSPQRNLGNTIYF; cdr3_nt: TGTGCCAGCTCACCACAGCGAAACCTTGGAAACACCATATATTTT
clone_size: .; v_call: TRBV6-1; cdr3_length: 16; j_call: TRBJ2-1; d_call: .; cdr3_aa: CASSGDFGGNYNEQFF; cdr3_nt: TGTGCCAGCAGTGGAGACTTCGGGGGAAACTACAATGAGCAGTTCTTC
clone_size: .; v_call: TRBV30; cdr3_length: 14; j_call: TRBJ1-1; d_call: .; cdr3_aa: CAWSTASGGTEAFF; cdr3_nt: TGTGCCTGGAGCACTGCCAGCGGTGGCACTGAAGCTTTCTTT
clone_size: .; v_call: TRBV7-3; cdr3_length: 13; j_call: TRBJ2-7; d_call: .; cdr3_aa: CASSFLPSYEQYF; cdr3_nt: TGTGCCAGCAGCTTCCTACCCTCCTACGAGCAGTACTTC
clone_size: .; v_call: TRBV6-5; cdr3_length: 15; j_call: TRBJ2-5; d_call: .; cdr3_aa: CASSSNTGYQETQYF; cdr3_nt: TGTGCCAGCAGCTCTAATACGGGGTACCAAGAGACCCAGTACTTC
clone_size: .; v_call: TRBV5-5; cdr3_length: 14; j_call: TRBJ2-1; d_call: .; cdr3_aa: CASSRIVGYNEQFF; cdr3_nt: TGTGCCAGCAGCCGTATCGTGGGATACAATGAGCAGTTCTTC
clone_size: .; v_call: TRBV5-4; cdr3_length: 15; j_call: TRBJ2-3; d_call: .; cdr3_aa: CASSLAVSGGAAQYF; cdr3_nt: TGTGCCAGCAGCTTGGCCGTGTCGGGCGGGGCCGCGCAGTATTTT
clone_size: .; v_call: TRBV28; cdr3_length: 13; j_call: TRBJ2-1; d_call: .; cdr3_aa: CASSFLQNNEQFF; cdr3_nt: TGTGCCAGCAGTTTCTTGCAGAATAATGAGCAGTTCTTC
clone_size: .; v_call: TRBV5-1; cdr3_length: 14; j_call: TRBJ2-5; d_call: TRBD1; cdr3_aa: CASSLGTGQETQYF; cdr3_nt: TGCGCCAGCAGCTTGGGGACAGGTCAAGAGACCCAGTACTTC
clone_size: once; v_call: TRBV6-1; cdr3_length: 15; j_call: TRBJ1-2; d_call: TRBD1; cdr3_aa: CASSESRGQGSGYTF; cdr3_nt: TGTGCCAGCAGTGAATCCCGGGGACAGGGGTCTGGATACACCTTC
clone_size: .; v_call: TRBV2; cdr3_length: 15; j_call: TRBJ1-6; d_call: .; cdr3_aa: CASSEQPGYNSPLHF; cdr3_nt: TGTGCCAGCAGTGAGCAACCGGGTTATAATTCACCCCTCCACTTT
clone_size: .; v_call: TRBV6-1; cdr3_length: 14; j_call: TRBJ1-5; d_call: .; cdr3_aa: CASSGYSGGQPQHF; cdr3_nt: TGTGCCAGCAGTGGGTACTCGGGCGGACAGCCCCAGCATTTT
clone_size: .; v_call: TRBV5-1; cdr3_length: 13; j_call: TRBJ1-2; d_call: TRBD1; cdr3_aa: CASSLGTGEGYTF; cdr3_nt: TGCGCCAGCAGCTTGGGGACAGGGGAAGGCTACACCTTC
clone_size: few; v_call: TRBV27; cdr3_length: 10; j_call: TRBJ2-7; d_call: .; cdr3_aa: CASSSYEQYF; cdr3_nt: TGTGCCAGCAGTTCCTACGAGCAGTACTTC
clone_size: .; v_call: TRBV7-6; cdr3_length: 14; j_call: TRBJ2-7; d_call: .; cdr3_aa: CASSPLPGDYEQYF; cdr3_nt: TGTGCCAGCAGCCCCCTCCCCGGCGATTACGAGCAGTACTTC
clone_size: medium-sized; v_call: TRBV6-6; cdr3_length: 14; j_call: TRBJ1-3; d_call: .; cdr3_aa: CASSYTTSGNTIYF; cdr3_nt: TGTGCCAGCAGTTACACTACAAGTGGAAACACCATATATTTT
clone_size: .; v_call: TRBV5-4; cdr3_length: 16; j_call: TRBJ2-5; d_call: TRBD2; cdr3_aa: CASINRGAGGQETQYF; cdr3_nt: TGTGCCAGCATTAACCGGGGAGCGGGGGGGCAAGAGACCCAGTACTTC
clone_size: once; v_call: TRBV5-1; cdr3_length: 16; j_call: TRBJ2-2; d_call: TRBD1; cdr3_aa: CASSLTGTVNTGELFF; cdr3_nt: TGCGCCAGCAGCTTGACCGGGACAGTGAACACCGGGGAGCTGTTTTTT
clone_size: .; v_call: TRBV7-9; cdr3_length: 14; j_call: TRBJ1-4; d_call: TRBD1; cdr3_aa: CASSAGQGSEKLFF; cdr3_nt: TGTGCCAGCAGCGCAGGACAGGGGTCCGAAAAACTGTTTTTT
clone_size: .; v_call: TRBV7-9; cdr3_length: 14; j_call: TRBJ1-4; d_call: TRBD1; cdr3_aa: CASSRQGAGEKLFF; cdr3_nt: TGTGCCAGCAGCCGACAGGGGGCGGGGGAAAAACTGTTTTTT
clone_size: .; v_call: TRBV29-1; cdr3_length: 12; j_call: TRBJ2-1; d_call: .; cdr3_aa: CSVEPSGDEQFF; cdr3_nt: TGCAGCGTTGAACCGTCCGGCGATGAGCAGTTCTTC